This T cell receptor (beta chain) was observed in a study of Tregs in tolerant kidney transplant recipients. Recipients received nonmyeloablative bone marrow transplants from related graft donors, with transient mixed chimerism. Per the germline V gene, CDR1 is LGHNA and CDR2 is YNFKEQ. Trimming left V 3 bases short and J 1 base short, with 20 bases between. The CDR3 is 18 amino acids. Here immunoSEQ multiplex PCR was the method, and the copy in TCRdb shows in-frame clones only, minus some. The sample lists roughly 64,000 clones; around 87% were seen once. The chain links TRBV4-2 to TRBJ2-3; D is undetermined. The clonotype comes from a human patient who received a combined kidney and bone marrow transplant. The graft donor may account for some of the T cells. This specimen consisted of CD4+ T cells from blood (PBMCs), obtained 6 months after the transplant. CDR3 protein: CASSHRPQAQVGTDTQYF. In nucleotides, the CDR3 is TGTGCCAGCAGCCACAGGCCCCAGGCCCAGGTGGGCACAGATACGCAGTATTTT.